The source of this TCR beta chain is a study of beta chain features in type 1 diabetes. Study summary: Comparable age, gender and cell yields were observed in patients relative to healthy donors.

Every bit of the isolated RNA underwent reverse transcription, so sequencing read expressed TCRB transcripts. Around 3.9 million reads on average were seen across naive, central memory and regulatory T cell samples. Data came from immunoSEQ multiplex PCR; TCRdb stores just in-frame clones and leaves some out. Found here are just over 450,000 clones, around 30% of them singletons; the top ten hold around 0.065%. The CDR3 has 15 residues. The germline V gene has CDR1 SGHDN and CDR2 FVKESK. V shed 4 bases and J 4 bases; nucleotides not matched to a gene: 4. This clone was detected a few times. Its antigen is not known. Study observations and caveats: Across all four CD4+ subsets, people with type 1 diabetes showed modestly shorter TCRB CDR3s. Fewer junction insertions and more nucleotide deletions appeared in type 1 diabetes patients.

Sequencing was done on a sample of naive CD4+ T cells from blood. The receptor was derived from a man aged 18 to 35 in good health. The rearrangement uses TRBV14 and TRBJ2-7; TRBD2 matches 13 bases. CDR3 in amino acids: CASSLTSGRLYEQYF. Written as DNA, the CDR3 is TGTGCCAGCAGCCTGACTAGCGGGAGGTTGTACGAGCAGTACTTC.